The sequence of this T cell receptor (beta chain) was determined in a study of T cell responses to AZD1222 COVID-19 vaccine. Whole-study findings and limits: Spike was spanned by vaccine-associated CD4 TCRs, with dominance at 160-218 and 743-854. Two AZD1222 doses significantly raised spike-specific TCR breadth and depth over controls. Reportedly, close to half of spike-specific TCRs are directed against unmutated variant regions.

Clones were read by immunoSEQ multiplex PCR, and TCRdb kept only the in-frame ones, dropping some. The sample includes tens of thousands of clones, roughly nine tenths seen only once; the top ten take roughly 24%. This clone came up a few times. Its antigen is currently unknown. V dropped 3 bases and J dropped 2 bases, with 10 bases sitting between them. Germline CDR1 and CDR2: SQVTM and ANQGSEA. CDR3 length equals 13 residues. The sequencing used peripheral blood, collected on day 0 of AZD1222 vaccination. This TCR was sampled from an adult in good health. V usage is TRBV29-1 and J usage is TRBJ1-1, with a tentative D call TRBD1 (6 bases). The CDR3 nucleotides read TGCAGCGTTGATTCAGGGACAAACACTGAAGCTTTCTTT. Residues: CSVDSGTNTEAFF. The variable domain in full, completed from reference TRBV29-1 and TRBJ1-1, reads SAVISQKPSRDICQRGTSLTIQCQVDSQVTMMFWYRQQPGQSLTLIATANQGSEATYESGFVIDKFPISRPNLTFSTLTVSNMSPEDSSIYLCSVDSGTNTEAFFGQGTRLTVV.